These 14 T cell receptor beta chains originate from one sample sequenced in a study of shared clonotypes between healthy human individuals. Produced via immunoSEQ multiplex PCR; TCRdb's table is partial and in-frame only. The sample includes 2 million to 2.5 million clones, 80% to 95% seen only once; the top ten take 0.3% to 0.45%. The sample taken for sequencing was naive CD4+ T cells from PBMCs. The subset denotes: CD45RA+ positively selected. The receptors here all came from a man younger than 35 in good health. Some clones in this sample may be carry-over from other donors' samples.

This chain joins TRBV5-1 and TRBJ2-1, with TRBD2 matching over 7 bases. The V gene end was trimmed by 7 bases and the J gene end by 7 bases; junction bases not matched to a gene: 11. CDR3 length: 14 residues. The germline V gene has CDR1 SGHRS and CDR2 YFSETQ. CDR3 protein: CASRGLADLNEQFF. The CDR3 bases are TGCGCCAGCCGAGGGCTAGCGGACTTAAATGAGCAGTTCTTC.

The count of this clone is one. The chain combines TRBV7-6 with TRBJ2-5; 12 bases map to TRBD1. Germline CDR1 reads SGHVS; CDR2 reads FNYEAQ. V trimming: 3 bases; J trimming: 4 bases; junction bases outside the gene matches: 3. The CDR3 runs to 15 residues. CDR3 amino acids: CASSLGTGGTETQYF. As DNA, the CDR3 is TGTGCCAGCAGCTTGGGGACAGGGGGCACAGAGACCCAGTACTTC.

The CDR3 DNA is TGCGCCAGCAGCTTGGGTTGGGGCAGGGGAACAGATACGCAGTATTTT. Translating gives CASSLGWGRGTDTQYF. This chain uses TRBV5-1 with TRBJ2-3; possible D gene TRBD1, 6 bases. The ends were cut back, 0 bases at V and 3 bases at J, with 14 bases in the middle. The CDR3 spans 16 residues. Germline CDR1 is SGHRS and CDR2 is YFSETQ.

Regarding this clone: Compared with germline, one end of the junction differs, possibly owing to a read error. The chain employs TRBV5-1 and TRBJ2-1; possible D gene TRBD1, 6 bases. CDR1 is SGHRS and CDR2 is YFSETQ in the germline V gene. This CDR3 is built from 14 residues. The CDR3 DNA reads TGCGCCAGCAACTTGGACAGAGGAATAAATGAGCAGTTCTTC. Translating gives CASNLDRGINEQFF.

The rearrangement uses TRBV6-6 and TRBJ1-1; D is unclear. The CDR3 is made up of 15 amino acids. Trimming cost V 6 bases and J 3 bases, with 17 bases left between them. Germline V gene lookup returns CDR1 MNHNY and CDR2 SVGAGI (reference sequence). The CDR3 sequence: CASRASGARDTEAFF. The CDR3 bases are TGTGCCAGCAGGGCCTCAGGAGCCCGAGACACTGAAGCTTTCTTT.

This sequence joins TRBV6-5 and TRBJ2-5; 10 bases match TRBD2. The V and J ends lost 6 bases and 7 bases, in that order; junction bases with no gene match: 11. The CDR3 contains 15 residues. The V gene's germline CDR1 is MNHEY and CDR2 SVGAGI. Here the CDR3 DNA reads TGTGCCAGCAGCAAAGGGACTAGCGTGGGGGGGACCCAGTACTTC. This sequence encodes CASSKGTSVGGTQYF.

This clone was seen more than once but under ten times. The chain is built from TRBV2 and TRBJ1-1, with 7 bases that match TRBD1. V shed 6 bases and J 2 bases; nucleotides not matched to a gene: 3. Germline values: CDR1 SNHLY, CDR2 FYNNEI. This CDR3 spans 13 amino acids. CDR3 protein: CASRGQSNTEAFF. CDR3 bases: TGTGCCAGCAGGGGACAGTCTAACACTGAAGCTTTCTTT.

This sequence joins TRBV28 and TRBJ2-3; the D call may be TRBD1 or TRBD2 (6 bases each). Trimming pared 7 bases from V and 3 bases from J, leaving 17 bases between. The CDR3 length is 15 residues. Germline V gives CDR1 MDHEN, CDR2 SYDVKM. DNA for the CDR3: TGTGCCAGCACCTTGGGGGGCGCAGGTACAGATACGCAGTATTTT. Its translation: CASTLGGAGTDTQYF.

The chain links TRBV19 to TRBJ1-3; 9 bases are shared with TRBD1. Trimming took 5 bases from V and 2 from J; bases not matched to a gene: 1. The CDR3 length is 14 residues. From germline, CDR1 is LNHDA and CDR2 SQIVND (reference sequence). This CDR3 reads CASSWDRAGNTIYF. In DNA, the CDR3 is TGTGCCAGTAGTTGGGACAGGGCTGGAAACACCATATATTTT.

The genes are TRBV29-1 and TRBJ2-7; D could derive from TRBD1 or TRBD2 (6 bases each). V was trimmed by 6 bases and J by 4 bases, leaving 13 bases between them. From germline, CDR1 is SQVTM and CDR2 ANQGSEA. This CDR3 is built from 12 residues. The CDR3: CSVGGLGYEQYF. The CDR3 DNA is TGCAGCGTGGGGGGCTTAGGGTACGAGCAGTACTTC.

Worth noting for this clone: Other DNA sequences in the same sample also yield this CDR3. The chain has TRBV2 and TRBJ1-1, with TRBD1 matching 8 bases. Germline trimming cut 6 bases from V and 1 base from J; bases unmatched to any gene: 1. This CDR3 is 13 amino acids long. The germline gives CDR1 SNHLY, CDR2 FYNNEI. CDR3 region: CASRGQGNTEAFF. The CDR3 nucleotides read TGTGCCAGCAGAGGACAGGGGAACACTGAAGCTTTCTTT.

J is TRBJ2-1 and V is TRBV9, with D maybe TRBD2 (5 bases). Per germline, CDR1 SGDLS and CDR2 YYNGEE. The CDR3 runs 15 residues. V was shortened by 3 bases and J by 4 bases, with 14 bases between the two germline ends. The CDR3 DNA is TGTGCCAGCAGCGCCCTTACGGGAAGGTACAATGAGCAGTTCTTC. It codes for CASSALTGRYNEQFF.

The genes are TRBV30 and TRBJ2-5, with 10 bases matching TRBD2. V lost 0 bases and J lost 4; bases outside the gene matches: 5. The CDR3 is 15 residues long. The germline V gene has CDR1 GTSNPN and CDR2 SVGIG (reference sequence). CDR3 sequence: CAWSVSSGSGETQYF. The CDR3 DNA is TGTGCCTGGAGTGTATCTAGCGGGAGTGGAGAGACCCAGTACTTC.

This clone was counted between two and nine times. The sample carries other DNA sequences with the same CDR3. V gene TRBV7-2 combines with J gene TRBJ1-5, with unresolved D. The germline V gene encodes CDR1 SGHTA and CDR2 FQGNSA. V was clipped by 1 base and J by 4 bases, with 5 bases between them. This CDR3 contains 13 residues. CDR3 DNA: TGTGCCAGCAGCTTAGTAGGGAATCAGCCCCAGCATTTT. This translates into CASSLVGNQPQHF.